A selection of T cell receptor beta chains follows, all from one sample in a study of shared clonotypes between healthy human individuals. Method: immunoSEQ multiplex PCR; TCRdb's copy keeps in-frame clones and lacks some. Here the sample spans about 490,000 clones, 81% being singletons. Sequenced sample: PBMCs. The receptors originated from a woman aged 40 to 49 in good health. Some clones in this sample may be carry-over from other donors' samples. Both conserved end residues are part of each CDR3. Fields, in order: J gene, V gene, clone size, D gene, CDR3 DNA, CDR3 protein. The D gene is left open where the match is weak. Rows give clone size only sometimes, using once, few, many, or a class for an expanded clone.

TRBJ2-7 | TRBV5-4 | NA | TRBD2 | TGTGCCAGCAGCTTCGGGACTAGCTTCTACGAGCAGTACTTC | CASSFGTSFYEQYF
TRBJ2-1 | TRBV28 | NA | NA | TGTGCCAGCAGTGAGACCCACTACTACTCCTACAATGAGCAGTTCTTC | CASSETHYYSYNEQFF
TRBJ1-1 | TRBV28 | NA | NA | TGTGCCAGCAGTCCCCCCCGACCTTTAACTGAAGCTTTCTTT | CASSPPRPLTEAFF
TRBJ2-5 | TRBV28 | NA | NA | TGTGCCAGCAGTGATGGACCGGCCCCAGAGACCCAGTACTTC | CASSDGPAPETQYF
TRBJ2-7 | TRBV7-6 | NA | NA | TGTGCCAGCAGCTTTAACCTTCCGGCTACCGGGACAAACTACGAGCAGTACTTC | CASSFNLPATGTNYEQYF
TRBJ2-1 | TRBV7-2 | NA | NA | TGTGCCAGCAGCTCGAGATGGTCGTCCAATGAGCAGTTCTTC | CASSSRWSSNEQFF
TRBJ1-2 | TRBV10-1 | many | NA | TGCGCCATAGCACTAAGCCTCAGGGGCTATGGCTACACCTTC | CAIALSLRGYGYTF
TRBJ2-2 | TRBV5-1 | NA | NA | TGCGCCGGCGGATCCGGGGACAACACCGGGGAGCTGTTTTTT | CAGGSGDNTGELFF
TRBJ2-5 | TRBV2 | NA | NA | TGTGCCAGCAGGACAGGACTTACGCTAGGGGAGACCCAGTACTTC | CASRTGLTLGETQYF
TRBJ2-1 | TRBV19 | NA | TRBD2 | TGTGCCAGTAGGGGACTAGCGGGAGTTGAGCAGTTCTTC | CASRGLAGVEQFF
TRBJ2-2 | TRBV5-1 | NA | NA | TGCGCCAGCGAGGTTTCTCCGGATGTCACCGGGGAGCTGTTTTTT | CASEVSPDVTGELFF
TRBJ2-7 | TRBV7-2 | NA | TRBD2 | TGTGCCAGCAGCTTAGGATTTGGAGCGGGAGAGTACGAGCAGTACTTC | CASSLGFGAGEYEQYF